The 12 T cell receptor beta chains below were found in one sample sequenced in a study of cytomegalovirus exposure and HLA in healthy donors (dated by TCRdb to the late 2010s). Preparation of the library involved the immunoSEQ multiplex PCR assay. For the multiplex PCR, a mixture combining 60 forward primers for TCR Vbeta segments and 13 reverse primers for TCR Jbeta segments was used. Here the immuneACCESS table is served through TCRdb, limited to in-frame sequences with V and J called. Missing clones are a known gap in these copies; in checked studies unresolved V genes cover under half, and the rest lacks a known reason. The sample has 200,000 or so clones on record, around 85% of them singletons. 3.5% to 4% of the sample is taken by the ten largest. The specimen sequenced was PBMCs. Every receptor here comes from a man aged 45-65 years in good health and CMV-seronegative.

The V gene is TRBV14, the J gene TRBJ2-5, with a weak D call TRBD2 (5 bases). Deletions cut 0 bases from V and 0 bases from J, with 14 bases between. The CDR3 loop spans 17 amino acids. Germline V lookup: CDR1 SGHDN, CDR2 FVKESK. DNA for the CDR3: TGTGCCAGCAGCCAAGATCCCAGCGGAAAGTACCAAGAGACCCAGTACTTC. This codes for CASSQDPSGKYQETQYF.

The chain couples TRBV7-9 to TRBJ2-5; 10 bases are a match to TRBD2. With V trimmed by 5 bases and J by 6 bases, 18 bases remained unmatched. The CDR3 is 18 amino acids. The V gene's germline CDR1 is SEHNR and CDR2 FQNEAQ (reference sequence). This CDR3 is CASSPPSPTSGPVKTQYF. CDR3 DNA: TGTGCCAGCAGCCCGCCCTCCCCGACTAGCGGGCCAGTGAAGACCCAGTACTTC.

The chain employs TRBV19 and TRBJ1-1; 8 bases are shared with TRBD1. Unmatched junction bases numbered 6, after V lost 5 bases and J lost 1 base. Germline V CDR1 and CDR2: LNHDA, SQIVND (reference sequence). The CDR3 length is 15 residues. CDR3 residues: CASSAWGQANTEAFF. The CDR3 DNA sequence: TGTGCCAGTAGTGCCTGGGGACAGGCGAACACTGAAGCTTTCTTT.

The CDR3 nucleotides are TGTGCCAGTAGTCCGGAGGCTGGGGCCAACGTCCTGACTTTC. Amino acid sequence: CASSPEAGANVLTF. V and J are TRBV19 and TRBJ2-6; a possible D gene is TRBD2 (5 bases). Germline V gene sequence: CDR1 LNHDA, CDR2 SQIVND (reference sequence). With 5 bases removed from V and 2 bases from J, the gap between germline ends came to 7 bases. The CDR3 contains 14 residues.

The chain links TRBV30 to TRBJ1-2; D perhaps matches TRBD1 (6 bases). Germline CDR1 GTSNPN, CDR2 SVGIG (reference sequence). The CDR3 loop spans 12 amino acids. Trimming removed 3 bases at V and 5 bases at J, with 10 bases between. CDR3 residues: CAWRGGPYGYTF. Here the CDR3 DNA reads TGTGCCTGGAGGGGGGGGCCTTATGGCTACACCTTC.

V gene TRBV13 combines with J gene TRBJ1-1; 7 bases map to TRBD1. The germline V gene encodes CDR1 PRHDT and CDR2 FYEKMQ (reference sequence). CDR3 size: 15 residues. Unmatched junction bases numbered 4, after V lost 3 bases and J lost 0 bases. The CDR3 sequence is CASSFTTGLNTEAFF. The CDR3 DNA is TGTGCCAGCAGCTTTACGACAGGGCTGAACACTGAAGCTTTCTTT.

The chain employs TRBV5-1 and TRBJ2-5; 10 nucleotides line up with TRBD2. V shed 0 bases and J 4 bases; nucleotides not matched to a gene: 6. Germline V gene data show CDR1 as SGHRS and CDR2 as YFSETQ. This CDR3 has 16 residues. DNA for the CDR3: TGCGCCAGCAGCTTGGCTAGCGGGGGCCAAGGAGAGACCCAGTACTTC. Encoded protein: CASSLASGGQGETQYF.

In this sample, this clone turned up a few times. The J gene is TRBJ2-1, the V gene TRBV18; TRBD1 aligns across 8 bases. This CDR3 is 14 amino acids long. Germline V gene data show CDR1 as KGHSH and CDR2 as LQKENI. V lost 2 bases to trimming and J lost 6 bases; unmatched junction nucleotides: 3. CDR3: CASSPYDRGNEQFF. As DNA, the CDR3 is TGTGCCAGCTCACCATACGACAGGGGCAATGAGCAGTTCTTC.

The rearrangement joins TRBV7-7 to TRBJ2-5, with 8 positions matching TRBD2. V was pared by 5 bases and J by 4 bases, with 9 bases of the junction left unmatched. This CDR3 is 15 amino acids long. Germline V gene sequence: CDR1 SSHAT, CDR2 FNYEAQ (reference sequence). CDR3: CASSPGTSTLETQYF. The CDR3 DNA reads TGTGCCAGCAGCCCTGGGACTAGTACTTTAGAGACCCAGTACTTC.

The chain has TRBV19 and TRBJ1-5, with D possibly TRBD1 on 5 matching bases. Trimming left V 6 bases short and J 3 bases short, with 18 bases between. Germline CDR1 and CDR2: LNHDA and SQIVND (reference sequence). The CDR3 consists of 16 residues. The CDR3 here is CASSLPQGSYNQPQHF. CDR3 coding DNA: TGTGCCAGTAGCCTCCCCCAGGGTTCCTACAATCAGCCCCAGCATTTT.

The V gene is TRBV2, the J gene TRBJ1-2, with 9 bases aligning to TRBD1. CDR3 length: 14 residues. V shed 1 base and J 7 bases; nucleotides not matched to a gene: 4. Germline CDR1 is SNHLY and CDR2 is FYNNEI. This CDR3 reads CASSEERTGAGYTF. The CDR3 coding sequence is TGTGCCAGCAGTGAAGAAAGGACAGGGGCTGGCTACACCTTC.

The chain is built from TRBV18 and TRBJ2-7; no clear D gene. This CDR3 region has 12 residues. V lost 2 bases and J lost 6, with 8 bases in between. Looked up from germline, CDR1 is KGHSH and CDR2 is LQKENI. CDR3 region: CASSPKSLEQYF. Here the CDR3 DNA reads TGTGCCAGCTCACCAAAAAGCCTCGAGCAGTACTTC. Full variable domain (rest looked up from reference TRBV18 and TRBJ2-7): NAGVMQNPRHLVRRRGQEARLRCSPMKGHSHVYWYRQLPEEGLKFMVYLQKENIIDESGMPKERFSAEFPKEGPSILRIQQVVRGDSAAYFCASSPKSLEQYFGPGTRLTVT.